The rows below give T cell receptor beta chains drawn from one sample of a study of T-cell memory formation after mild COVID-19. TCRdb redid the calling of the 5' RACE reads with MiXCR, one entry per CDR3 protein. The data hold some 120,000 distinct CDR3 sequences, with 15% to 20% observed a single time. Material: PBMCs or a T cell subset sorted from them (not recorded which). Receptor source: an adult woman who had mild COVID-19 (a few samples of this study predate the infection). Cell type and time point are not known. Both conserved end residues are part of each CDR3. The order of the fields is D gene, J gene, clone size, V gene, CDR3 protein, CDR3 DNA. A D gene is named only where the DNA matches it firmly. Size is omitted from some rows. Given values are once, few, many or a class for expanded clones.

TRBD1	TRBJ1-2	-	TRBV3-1	CASSQSGDSYGYTF	TGTGCCAGCAGCCAATCCGGGGACAGCTATGGCTACACCTTC
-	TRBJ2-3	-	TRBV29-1	CSVEDRQGITDTQYF	TGCAGCGTTGAAGACAGGCAGGGGATCACAGATACGCAGTATTTT
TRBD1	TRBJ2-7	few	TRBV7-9	CASSATGAPSYEQYF	TGTGCCAGCAGCGCGACAGGGGCTCCCTCCTACGAGCAGTACTTC
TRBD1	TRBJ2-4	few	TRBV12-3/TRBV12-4	CASSFGGQGPIQYF	TGTGCCAGCAGTTTCGGGGGACAGGGACCCATTCAGTACTTC
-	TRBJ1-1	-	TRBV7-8	CASSPGLRGMNTEAFF	TGTGCCAGCAGCCCCGGGTTAAGGGGGATGAACACTGAAGCTTTCTTT
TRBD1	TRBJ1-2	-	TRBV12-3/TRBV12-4	CASRGGLQGSYGYTF	TGTGCCAGCAGGGGGGGACTACAGGGGAGCTATGGCTACACCTTC
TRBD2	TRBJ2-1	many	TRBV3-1	CASSQVAGVTHNEQFF	TGTGCCAGCAGCCAAGTAGCGGGAGTCACGCATAATGAGCAGTTCTTC
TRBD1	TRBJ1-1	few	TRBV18	CASSPQGASTEAFF	TGTGCCAGCTCACCACAGGGGGCAAGCACTGAAGCTTTCTTT
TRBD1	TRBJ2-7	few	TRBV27	CASSRTGDYEQYF	TGTGCCAGCAGCCGGACAGGGGACTACGAGCAGTACTTC
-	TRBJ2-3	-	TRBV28	CASSNPPGDTQYF	TGTGCCAGCAGTAACCCCCCCGGAGATACGCAGTATTTT
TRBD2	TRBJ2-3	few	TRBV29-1	CSAWTSGARTDTQYF	TGCAGCGCCTGGACTAGCGGGGCCCGCACAGATACGCAGTATTTT